Below are 30 T cell receptor beta chains sequenced from a single sample in a study of PD-1 blockade in classical Hodgkin lymphoma. Measured with immunoSEQ multiplex PCR; TCRdb has only the in-frame clones, and not every one. This sample has about 43,000 clones; approximately 72% occur once, and the top ten carry 2.5% to 3%. All patients experienced relapse after autologous stem cell transplantation, and brentuximab vedotin exposure was variable. The source material was peripheral blood mononuclear cells (PBMCs), sampled before the second cycle of nivolumab. These receptors were taken from a human donor with classical Hodgkin lymphoma.

The genes are TRBV28 and TRBJ2-1; the D is unclear. In germline, CDR1 is MDHEN, CDR2 SYDVKM. The CDR3 runs 13 residues. The ends were cut back, 8 bases at V and 4 bases at J, with 12 bases in the middle. The CDR3 sequence is CASSGRTYNEQFF. The CDR3 coding sequence is TGTGCCAGCTCCGGAAGAACTTACAATGAGCAGTTCTTC.

This clone has only a few counts. V usage is TRBV29-1 and J usage is TRBJ2-2; 7 bases agree with TRBD2. The length of the CDR3 is 14 residues. The ends lost 4 bases at V and 1 base at J; junction bases unmatched: 3. Germline V CDR1 and CDR2: SQVTM, ANQGSEA. CDR3 sequence reads: CSVVLAGNTGELFF. In DNA form, the CDR3 reads TGCAGCGTTGTTTTAGCGGGGAACACCGGGGAGCTGTTTTTT.

This chain connects TRBV10-3 to TRBJ2-7, with D hard to call. There are 15 residues in the CDR3. With 3 bases removed from V and 2 bases from J, the gap between germline ends came to 14 bases. From germline, CDR1 is ENHRY and CDR2 SYGVKD. CDR3 region: CAISEESSPPYEQYF. The CDR3 DNA is TGTGCCATCAGTGAAGAGTCAAGCCCCCCCTACGAGCAGTACTTC.

This rearrangement joins TRBV5-1 to TRBJ1-6, with TRBD1 matching 7 bases. Germline lookup yields CDR1 SGHRS and CDR2 YFSETQ. This CDR3 has 15 residues. Trimming removed 7 bases from V and 7 bases from J; junction bases left unmatched: 11. The CDR3 DNA is TGCGCCAGCTCTACCGGGACAGTGGGGAATTCACCCCTCCACTTT. Protein sequence: CASSTGTVGNSPLHF.

This sequence joins TRBV10-3 and TRBJ2-7; 8 bases align to TRBD2. CDR3 size: 18 residues. The germline V gene has CDR1 ENHRY and CDR2 SYGVKD. J lost 10 bases, V lost 8 bases, and 28 bases had no gene match. CDR3 DNA sequence: TGTGCCATCGGGGGTACCGGGACTAGGGACGGCCTAGCGCGCGCACAGTACTTC. Translated, it gives CAIGGTGTRDGLARAQYF.

V usage is TRBV6-5 and J usage is TRBJ1-1; D might be TRBD1 (5 bases). V was cut by 0 bases and J by 4 bases, with 15 bases left in between. Germline values: CDR1 MNHEY, CDR2 SVGAGI. CDR3 size: 16 residues. The CDR3 DNA follows: TGTGCCAGCAGTTACTCGATTCTCGCTGGGGGCACTGAAGCTTTCTTT. Encoded protein: CASSYSILAGGTEAFF.

This sequence joins TRBV5-6 and TRBJ1-5, with TRBD1 identical over 7 bases. The CDR3 consists of 15 residues. Germline CDR1 and CDR2: SGHDT and YYEEEE. With V trimmed by 5 bases and J by 4 bases, 9 bases remained unmatched. This chain's CDR3 is CASSLRDRLNQPQHF. In DNA form, the CDR3 reads TGTGCCAGCAGTTTAAGGGACAGACTAAATCAGCCCCAGCATTTT.

The chain employs TRBV15 and TRBJ2-3; D ambiguous. V was cut by 4 bases and J by 2 bases, with 13 bases left in between. Germline V gene lookup returns CDR1 LNHNV and CDR2 YYDKDF (reference sequence). CDR3 length: 15 residues. The chain's CDR3 is CATSITRLSTDTQYF. CDR3 nucleotides: TGTGCCACCAGCATAACTCGACTTTCCACAGATACGCAGTATTTT.

This clone was recorded only once. The gene calls are TRBV5-1 and TRBJ2-5; D gene ambiguous. Germline values: CDR1 SGHRS, CDR2 YFSETQ. CDR3 length: 12 residues. V dropped 4 bases and J dropped 1 base, with 5 bases sitting between them. CDR3 in amino acids: CASSIIQETQYF. The CDR3 DNA reads TGCGCCAGCAGCATTATCCAAGAGACCCAGTACTTC. The entire variable domain, with the rest obtained from reference TRBV5-1 and TRBJ2-5, is as follows: KAGVTQTPRYLIKTRGQQVTLSCSPISGHRSVSWYQQTPGQGLQFLFEYFSETQRNKGNFPGRFSGRQFSNSRSEMNVSTLELGDSALYLCASSIIQETQYFGPGTRLLVL.

This chain joins TRBV12-5 and TRBJ1-1; 9 bases are shared with TRBD1. CDR3 length equals 16 residues. The J segment lost 1 base and the V segment lost 4 bases, leaving 7 bases of the junction unmatched. Per germline, CDR1 LGHNT and CDR2 FRNRAP. In DNA, the CDR3 is TGTGCTAGTGGTTACCTACAGGGGGCCAGGAACACTGAAGCTTTCTTT. Amino acids: CASGYLQGARNTEAFF.

The chain links TRBV7-8 to TRBJ2-2; 13 nucleotides align to TRBD2. Germline CDR1 and CDR2: SGHVS and FQNEAQ. J was trimmed by 1 base and V by 3 bases; bases with no gene match: 5. The CDR3 sequence is 18 residues long. The CDR3 DNA reads TGTGCCAGCAGCTTGATGACTAGCGGGGGGAGGAACACCGGGGAGCTGTTTTTT. Protein: CASSLMTSGGRNTGELFF.

V gene TRBV19 combines with J gene TRBJ2-3; maybe TRBD2 (6 bases). Germline CDR1 is LNHDA and CDR2 is SQIVND (reference sequence). This CDR3 region has 15 residues. Trimming cost V 8 bases and J 5 bases, with 20 bases left between them. CDR3 coding DNA: TGTGCCAGTGGCCGGGGAGCGGGCAAAGGAGATACGCAGTATTTT. It translates to CASGRGAGKGDTQYF.

This clone was seen more than once but under ten times. The chain couples TRBV7-3 to TRBJ2-3, with 7 bases identical to TRBD2. CDR3 length: 15 residues. Trimming cost V 5 bases and J 2 bases; bases outside gene matches: 7. Germline CDR1 is SGHTA and CDR2 is FQGTGA. CDR3 region: CASSPVAGSTDTQYF. The CDR3 nucleotides are TGTGCCAGCAGCCCTGTAGCGGGTTCCACAGATACGCAGTATTTT.

J is TRBJ2-2 and V is TRBV30; 7 bases agree with TRBD2. Germline CDR1 reads GTSNPN; CDR2 reads SVGIG (reference sequence). The CDR3 is made up of 14 amino acids. J gave up 4 bases and V 2 bases, and 4 bases lay outside the gene matches. In DNA, the CDR3 is TGTGCCTGGAGTAGCGGACTAGGCACCGGGGAGCTGTTTTTT. Protein product: CAWSSGLGTGELFF. Full variable domain (missing parts from reference TRBV30 and TRBJ2-2): SQTIHQWPATLVQPVGSPLSLECTVEGTSNPNLYWYRQAAGRGLQLLFYSVGIGQISSEVPQNLSASRPQDRQFILSSKKLLLSDSGFYLCAWSSGLGTGELFFGEGSRLTVL.

The rearrangement uses TRBV27 and TRBJ2-1; 9 nucleotides match TRBD2. The CDR3 length is 14 residues. Trimming took 6 bases from V and 3 from J; bases not matched to a gene: 3. Germline V gives CDR1 MNHEY, CDR2 SMNVEV (reference sequence). The CDR3 DNA sequence: TGTGCCAGCAGGGAGCGGGGGGACTACAATGAGCAGTTCTTC. Translating it yields CASRERGDYNEQFF.

This clone came up once. The chain couples TRBV2 to TRBJ2-1; D is unresolved. The CDR3 totals 10 residues. From germline, CDR1 is SNHLY and CDR2 FYNNEI. Deletions cut 10 bases from V and 7 bases from J, with 8 bases between. The CDR3 DNA sequence: TGTGCCACCCTTTCGAATGAGCAGTTCTTC. It yields the protein CATLSNEQFF. The whole variable domain, remainder taken from reference TRBV2 and TRBJ2-1, is EPEVTQTPSHQVTQMGQEVILRCVPISNHLYFYWYRQILGQKVEFLVSFYNNEISEKSEIFDDQFSVERPDGSNFTLKIRSTKLEDSAMYFCATLSNEQFFGPGTRLTVL.

The chain is built from TRBV5-1 and TRBJ1-1; a weak D match, TRBD1 (6 bases). The CDR3 is made up of 14 amino acids. V was pared by 3 bases and J by 1 base, with 10 bases between. In germline, CDR1 is SGHRS, CDR2 YFSETQ. CDR3 bases: TGCGCCAGCAGCTGGGCGACAGGGAACACTGAAGCTTTCTTT. This codes for CASSWATGNTEAFF.

This rearrangement joins TRBV11-1 to TRBJ2-3, with 9 nucleotides matching TRBD2. Germline V gene data show CDR1 as SGHAT and CDR2 as FQDESV (reference sequence). The CDR3 is 16 amino acids. The V and J ends lost 2 bases and 0 bases, in that order; junction bases with no gene match: 3. DNA for the CDR3: TGTGCCAGCAGCTTATACAGCGGGGGGAGCACAGATACGCAGTATTTT. Protein: CASSLYSGGSTDTQYF.

This clone came up a few times. The V call is TRBV7-2, the J call TRBJ2-7; D tentatively fits TRBD1 or TRBD2 (5 bases each). The V and J ends lost 5 bases and 3 bases respectively, with 17 bases between them. Germline V gives CDR1 SGHTA, CDR2 FQGNSA. This CDR3 has 15 residues. CDR3 protein: CASSPNPLGVYEQYF. CDR3 nucleotide sequence: TGTGCCAGCAGCCCCAACCCACTAGGGGTCTACGAGCAGTACTTC.

The V gene is TRBV27, the J gene TRBJ1-2; D unclear. CDR1 and CDR2 (germline): MNHEY, SMNVEV (reference sequence). Trimming stripped 10 bases from V and 1 base from J, with 7 bases between. The CDR3 has 11 residues. DNA of the CDR3: TGTGCCACCAACTATAACTATGGCTACACCTTC. The encoded protein is CATNYNYGYTF.

V usage is TRBV6-5 and J usage is TRBJ2-7, with TRBD2 identical over 13 bases. Germline assignment: CDR1 MNHEY and CDR2 SVGAGI. The V segment lost 0 bases and the J segment 1 base; nucleotides outside the gene matches: 0. The CDR3 covers 16 residues. The CDR3 loop is CASSYSTSGGSYEQYF. The CDR3 DNA follows: TGTGCCAGCAGTTACTCGACTAGCGGGGGGTCCTACGAGCAGTACTTC.

The chain links TRBV9 to TRBJ2-3; TRBD2 aligns across 11 bases. The CDR3 totals 20 residues. Germline loops: CDR1 SGDLS, CDR2 YYNGEE. Trimming at V came to 0 bases and at J to 0 bases, leaving 12 bases not matched to a gene. CDR3: CASSVGLAGRGGSSTDTQYF. Here the CDR3 DNA reads TGTGCCAGCAGCGTAGGACTAGCGGGGCGAGGGGGTTCTAGCACAGATACGCAGTATTTT.

The rearrangement uses TRBV7-2 and TRBJ2-5; TRBD2 is a possible D gene (5 bases). The V end lost 1 base, the J end lost 2 bases, and 11 bases lay between the germline ends. Germline V gene lookup returns CDR1 SGHTA and CDR2 FQGNSA. The CDR3 is made up of 15 amino acids. The CDR3 nucleotides are TGTGCCAGCAGCTTAGTCATTACGGGGCAAGAGACCCAGTACTTC. Translation: CASSLVITGQETQYF.

This clone was observed a single time. The chain has TRBV5-1 and TRBJ2-7, with 7 positions matching TRBD2. Germline V lookup: CDR1 SGHRS, CDR2 YFSETQ. The CDR3 spans 19 residues. Germline trimming cut 0 bases from V and 0 bases from J; bases unmatched to any gene: 15. CDR3 in DNA: TGCGCCAGCAGCTTGGTAGCTAGCGGTGTCGTTTCGAGCTCCTACGAGCAGTACTTC. Protein sequence: CASSLVASGVVSSSYEQYF.

This rearrangement joins TRBV7-9 to TRBJ2-5, with D tentatively TRBD1 or TRBD2 (6 bases each). The V end was cut by 8 bases, the J end by 2 bases, with 9 bases between. CDR1 and CDR2 from the germline V gene are SEHNR and FQNEAQ (reference sequence). This CDR3 spans 12 amino acids. This CDR3 reads CASRGRQETQYF. CDR3 bases: TGTGCCAGCCGGGGGCGACAAGAGACCCAGTACTTC.

The chain uses TRBV19 and TRBJ1-1, with D perhaps TRBD1 (5 bases). Germline assignment: CDR1 LNHDA and CDR2 SQIVND (reference sequence). There are 15 residues in the CDR3. The V and J ends lost 6 bases and 5 bases respectively, with 19 bases between them. The CDR3 DNA reads as TGTGCCAGTAGCCTAGGGGACCCCCAGGGAACTGAAGCTTTCTTT. It translates to CASSLGDPQGTEAFF. Combining the CDR3 with reference TRBV19 and TRBJ1-1 gives the whole variable domain DGGITQSPKYLFRKEGQNVTLSCEQNLNHDAMYWYRQDPGQGLRLIYYSQIVNDFQKGDIAEGYSVSREKKESFPLTVTSAQKNPTAFYLCASSLGDPQGTEAFFGQGTRLTVV.

This clone occurred once. The rearrangement links TRBV4-1 to TRBJ1-5; 12 bases line up with TRBD1. The V gene's germline CDR1 is MGHRA and CDR2 YSYEKL. The CDR3 sequence is 17 residues long. Trimming cost V 2 bases and J 6 bases; bases outside gene matches: 8. CDR3 nucleotide sequence: TGCGCCAGCAGCCAAAACCTCGGGACAGGGGGCTCTCAGCCCCAGCATTTT. Amino acids: CASSQNLGTGGSQPQHF.

The rearrangement uses TRBV7-3 and TRBJ1-2; D ambiguous. V lost 1 base, J lost 8 bases, and 17 bases lay in between. Germline V gene lookup returns CDR1 SGHTA and CDR2 FQGTGA. The CDR3 consists of 15 residues. The CDR3 is CASSLISGSPKGYTF. The CDR3 DNA reads as TGTGCCAGCAGCTTAATCTCCGGGAGCCCCAAGGGCTACACCTTC.

The V call is TRBV27, the J call TRBJ2-3, with 12 bases that match TRBD2. With V trimmed by 5 bases and J by 1 base, 1 base remained unmatched. Germline-derived CDR1 and CDR2 are MNHEY and SMNVEV (reference sequence). The length of the CDR3 is 15 residues. CDR3 coding DNA: TGTGCCAGCAGTCCTAGCGGGAGGGGCACAGATACGCAGTATTTT. It specifies CASSPSGRGTDTQYF.

This clone was seen a handful of times. CDR3 region: CAINSPTGDHEQYF. DNA for the CDR3: TGTGCCATCAATAGCCCCACAGGGGATCACGAGCAGTACTTC. This rearrangement joins TRBV10-3 to TRBJ2-7, with 7 bases that match TRBD1. This CDR3 has 14 residues. Germline V lookup: CDR1 ENHRY, CDR2 SYGVKD. The V and J ends lost 7 bases and 5 bases, in that order; junction bases with no gene match: 11.